The source of this T cell receptor beta chain is a study of T cell responses to AZD1222 COVID-19 vaccine. Regarding this clone: Its specificity is unknown.

Doses given second, at about 4 or about 12 weeks, were pooled. General study points: Spike-wide coverage was observed for vaccine-associated CD4 TCRs, with dominant responses at 160-218 and 743-854. Only after the peak T cell response were repertoires sampled. Reportedly, close to half of spike-specific TCRs are directed against unmutated variant regions.

Profiling relied on immunoSEQ multiplex PCR, and the TCRdb table lists in-frame clones only, not all of them. The sample includes 99,000 or so clones, roughly 89% of them seen just once. Germline trimming cut 3 bases from V and 1 base from J; bases unmatched to any gene: 4. Looked up from germline, CDR1 is LNHDA and CDR2 is SQIVND (reference sequence). The CDR3 contains 15 residues. The chain carries TRBV19 and TRBJ2-7; 9 bases are a match to TRBD2. Sequences were derived from peripheral blood, sampled 28 days after the second AZD1222 dose. The receptor's source is an adult who received the AZD1222 COVID-19 vaccine. The CDR3 nucleotides are TGTGCCAGTAGTATGAGTCTAGCGGGATCCTACGAGCAGTACTTC. It specifies CASSMSLAGSYEQYF.